The rows below give T cell receptor beta chains drawn from one sample of a study of blood T cell repertoires in COVID-19. Some clones are missing from TCRdb's copy, which holds only in-frame ones; the method was immunoSEQ multiplex PCR. There are tens of thousands of clones in the sample; 75% to 90% occur only once, and 1.3% lies in the top ten. The source material was peripheral blood. The receptor source for this set is a woman over 75 with acute or convalescent COVID-19. Each CDR3 is given with its conserved first and last residue. Clone size is not always given. Where it is, it says once, few, many or a class for expanded clones.

TRBV5-1	.	TRBJ2-7	CASSSGDTYEQYF
TRBV20-1	.	TRBJ2-7	CSASLPQGAYEQYF
TRBV5-1	.	TRBJ2-5	CASSLDTVEETQYF
TRBV21-1	.	TRBJ2-5	CASSKRAHWEIADQETQYF
TRBV6-1	.	TRBJ1-2	CASSEPSLFDYTF
TRBV4-1	.	TRBJ1-5	CASSLWTGLDQPQHF
TRBV3-1/TRBV3-2	.	TRBJ2-7	CASSQVRHEQYF
TRBV7-2	.	TRBJ1-5	CASSLLGGANQPQHF
TRBV5-1	.	TRBJ2-1	CASSHTPPRGQGMSEQFF
TRBV19	.	TRBJ2-1	CASSPLWVAGGDEQFF
TRBV3-1/TRBV3-2	.	TRBJ2-3	CASSQVSSGRGDTQYF
TRBV7-6	.	TRBJ2-3	CASSLDVGQSTDTQYF
TRBV18	.	TRBJ1-1	CASGAGLNTEAFF
TRBV5-4	few	TRBJ2-2	CASSLVGGFGGTGELFF
TRBV6-6	.	TRBJ2-3	CASSPQGGSTDTQYF
TRBV12-3/TRBV12-4	.	TRBJ1-1	CASRFSGGEAFF
TRBV6-6	.	TRBJ1-5	CASTRDSNQPQHF
TRBV11-2	.	TRBJ1-1	CASSPGGRANTEAFF
TRBV5-1	.	TRBJ1-4	CASSLVPGFEKLFF
TRBV11-3	.	TRBJ1-2	CASSQGGVGDSLYTF
TRBV2	.	TRBJ2-6	CASSGGLAGAGANVLTF
TRBV6-6	.	TRBJ2-7	CASNPDKTYEQYF
TRBV19	.	TRBJ2-2	CASSPRTGGELFF
TRBV7-2	.	TRBJ1-6	CASSPHYRGDNSPLHF
TRBV21-1	.	TRBJ2-2	CASSTPAGIHTGELFF
TRBV5-1	.	TRBJ2-5	CASSLEGGHWYF
TRBV2	.	TRBJ2-5	CASSVGLQETQYF
TRBV10-3	.	TRBJ1-4	CAISESTGEANEKLFF
TRBV4-1	.	TRBJ2-3	CASSQEKPGTSGTYDTQYF
TRBV5-1	.	TRBJ2-5	CASSPGTSGMAETQYF
TRBV7-9	.	TRBJ2-5	CASSLEAAGPSETQYF
TRBV12-3/TRBV12-4	few	TRBJ1-5	CASSQTQGQPQHF
TRBV7-9	.	TRBJ2-7	CASRRESSYEQYF
TRBV7-5	.	TRBJ1-1	CVRSLGGENTEAFF
TRBV5-1	.	TRBJ2-2	CASRRTSTGELFF
TRBV2	.	TRBJ1-2	CASREPGQDGYTF
TRBV12-3/TRBV12-4	.	TRBJ1-3	CASRDISGNTIYF
TRBV6-2/TRBV6-3	.	TRBJ2-2	CASSKTEFGELFF
TRBV6-5	.	TRBJ2-3	CASRTGYGADTQYF
TRBV18	.	TRBJ2-3	CASSPYTLTDTQYF